This TCR beta chain was observed in a study of a mutant IDH1 vaccine in newly diagnosed glioma. Study-level information: Once 4-6 weeks had passed after radiotherapy alone, vaccination started, or it started with temozolomide cycles.

This clone was observed a few times. Its antigen is undetermined. Time point here: week 47, end of study. Vaccinated patients received 300 ug of mutant IDH1 20-mer peptide per dose, with topical imiquimod. Vaccination of patients was performed eight times, in weeks 1, 3, 5, 7, 11, 15, 19 and 23. This CDR3 comprises 14 residues. The V gene lost 4 bases and the J gene lost 0 bases, with 13 bases spanning the gap. Germline V gene lookup returns CDR1 SQVTM and CDR2 ANQGSEA. Some clones are missing from TCRdb's copy, which holds only in-frame ones; the method was immunoSEQ multiplex PCR. Of some 50,000 clones detected, around three fifths appear once; the ten largest clones hold about 5%.

The chain has TRBV29-1 and TRBJ2-7; D might be TRBD2 (5 bases). The source was peripheral blood mononuclear cells (PBMCs), collected from a glioma patient whose treatment included an IDH1 peptide vaccine. The source is a man between 40 and 49 years old with glioma. Some clones in this sample may be carry-over from other donors' samples. The CDR3 DNA reads TGCAGCGTTGTGGGCGGGTCTAGCTCCTACGAGCAGTACTTC. Encoded protein: CSVVGGSSSYEQYF.